A selection of T cell receptor beta chains follows, all from one sample in a study of T cells after yellow fever vaccination. From the 5' RACE reads, TCRdb called clonotypes with MiXCR, one entry per CDR3 protein. Here the sample spans about 360,000 distinct CDR3 sequences, roughly 6.2% being singletons. Specimen: PBMCs, collected 5 days after the yellow fever booster vaccination. These receptors came from a man aged 25-45 years who received the YFV17D yellow fever vaccine. Both conserved end residues are part of each CDR3. A D gene is named only where the DNA matches it firmly. For some rows the clone size is stated as once, few or many, or as a class when expanded; others skip it.

size: -; V: TRBV24-1; J: TRBJ2-1; D: TRBD2; DNA: TGTGCCACCAGTGACCCGACTAGCGGGAGGAGCTCCTACAATGAGCAGTTCTTC; CDR3: CATSDPTSGRSSYNEQFF
size: -; V: TRBV18; J: TRBJ2-7; D: -; DNA: TGTGCCAGCTCACCACCGACAGGTCCCTACGAGCAGTACTTC; CDR3: CASSPPTGPYEQYF
size: many; V: TRBV6-1; J: TRBJ2-3; D: -; DNA: TGTGCCAGCAGTGACCATGTCAGCGATACGCAGTATTTT; CDR3: CASSDHVSDTQYF
size: -; V: TRBV9; J: TRBJ2-7; D: TRBD2; DNA: TGTGCCAGCAGCGTAGCTATAGCGGGAGCCGGCTACGAGCAGTACTTC; CDR3: CASSVAIAGAGYEQYF
size: few; V: TRBV10-3; J: TRBJ2-7; D: TRBD2; DNA: TGTGCCATCAGTGAGGCCACTAGCGGGAGCACCCTCGAGCAGTACTTC; CDR3: CAISEATSGSTLEQYF
size: -; V: TRBV12-3/TRBV12-4; J: TRBJ2-2; D: -; DNA: TGTGCCAGCAGTTTAACTGGCCCCGCTGGGGAGCTGTTTTTT; CDR3: CASSLTGPAGELFF
size: many; V: TRBV19; J: TRBJ2-1; D: -; DNA: TGTGCCAGTACCCCCGGGGGTAACAATGAGCAGTTCTTC; CDR3: CASTPGGNNEQFF
size: few; V: TRBV7-9; J: TRBJ2-5; D: -; DNA: TGTGCCAGCAGCTCAGGGGCCAGGGCACAAGAGACCCAGTACTTC; CDR3: CASSSGARAQETQYF
size: few; V: TRBV7-2; J: TRBJ2-5; D: -; DNA: TGTGCCAGCAGCTGGAGGGGAGTGGGAGAGACCCAGTACTTC; CDR3: CASSWRGVGETQYF
size: few; V: TRBV7-2; J: TRBJ2-3; D: -; DNA: TGTGCCAGCAGCACGAGGGGGGCGGGATGGGGCACAGATACGCAGTATTTT; CDR3: CASSTRGAGWGTDTQYF
size: once; V: TRBV25-1; J: TRBJ2-1; D: TRBD2; DNA: TGTGCCAGCAGTGAATATGTGGGAGGGACGCTATACAATGAGCAGTTCTTC; CDR3: CASSEYVGGTLYNEQFF
size: many; V: TRBV9; J: TRBJ2-1; D: -; DNA: TGTGCCAGCAGCGTAGGGACGACTACCTACAATGAGCAGTTCTTC; CDR3: CASSVGTTTYNEQFF
size: -; V: TRBV19; J: TRBJ1-4; D: TRBD1; DNA: TGTGCCAGCCAAACGGGACAGGGAAGGTTTCATGAAAAACTGTTTTTT; CDR3: CASQTGQGRFHEKLFF
size: few; V: TRBV20-1; J: TRBJ2-5; D: -; DNA: TGCAGTGCGTGGGATGAGACCCAGTACTTC; CDR3: CSAWDETQYF
size: many; V: TRBV27; J: TRBJ1-5; D: -; DNA: TGTGCCAGCAGTTTATCGACAGGCGGAGGTAATCAGCCCCAGCATTTT; CDR3: CASSLSTGGGNQPQHF
size: few; V: TRBV20-1; J: TRBJ2-5; D: TRBD1; DNA: TGCAGTGCTTGGGGACAGGGAGTAGAGACCCAGTACTTC; CDR3: CSAWGQGVETQYF
size: many; V: TRBV5-1; J: TRBJ1-5; D: -; DNA: TGCGCCAGCAGCTTAAGGGGGGATAGCAATCAGCCCCAGCATTTT; CDR3: CASSLRGDSNQPQHF
size: -; V: TRBV6-2/TRBV6-3; J: TRBJ2-1; D: TRBD2; DNA: TGTGCCAGCAGATCGAGCGGGAGACAATACAATGAGCAGTTCTTC; CDR3: CASRSSGRQYNEQFF
size: -; V: TRBV2; J: TRBJ1-4; D: -; DNA: TGTGCCAGCCCCGGCCGACAGTGTACCGTGAAACTGTTTTTT; CDR3: CASPGRQCTVKLFF
size: many; V: TRBV29-1; J: TRBJ2-1; D: -; DNA: TGCAGCGTTGCTAGCTCCTACAATGAGCAGTTCTTC; CDR3: CSVASSYNEQFF
size: many; V: TRBV6-1; J: TRBJ2-1; D: TRBD2; DNA: TGTGCCAGCAGTGAAGGGTCCGCGGGAGGGCCACAGTTCTTC; CDR3: CASSEGSAGGPQFF
size: many; V: TRBV5-1; J: TRBJ2-7; D: -; DNA: TGCGCCAGCAGCTTGGGGACGGAATCCTACGAGCAGTACTTC; CDR3: CASSLGTESYEQYF
size: few; V: TRBV5-5; J: TRBJ2-1; D: -; DNA: TGTGCCACCGGGGGGCGGAATGAGCAGTTCTTC; CDR3: CATGGRNEQFF
size: -; V: TRBV5-1; J: TRBJ2-5; D: TRBD2; DNA: TGCGCCAGCAGTAGACTAGCGATCGAAGAGACCCAGTACTTC; CDR3: CASSRLAIEETQYF
size: -; V: TRBV28; J: TRBJ2-3; D: -; DNA: TGTGCCAGCGGTATACCAGATACGCAGTATTTT; CDR3: CASGIPDTQYF
size: many; V: TRBV7-2; J: TRBJ2-7; D: -; DNA: TGTGCCAGCAGCTTACCCGCTAGCGCCGTTAGCAACGAGCAGTACTTC; CDR3: CASSLPASAVSNEQYF
size: many; V: TRBV6-6; J: TRBJ2-1; D: -; DNA: TGTGCCAGCCGCAGCGCCCAGAATGAGCAGTTCTTC; CDR3: CASRSAQNEQFF
size: -; V: TRBV18; J: TRBJ2-3; D: TRBD2; DNA: TGTGCCAGCTCACCGGAAAGAATGGCGGGAGGAGGAAATACGCAGTATTTT; CDR3: CASSPERMAGGGNTQYF
size: -; V: TRBV21-1; J: TRBJ2-3; D: -; DNA: TGTGCCAGCAATGCGACCCGGGGGGACAGTTGCACAGATACGCAGTATTTT; CDR3: CASNATRGDSCTDTQYF
size: few; V: TRBV12-3/TRBV12-4; J: TRBJ2-7; D: TRBD2; DNA: TGTGCCAGCAGTTTAACCGGGACTAGCGGCTCCTACGAGCAGTACTTC; CDR3: CASSLTGTSGSYEQYF
size: -; V: TRBV18; J: TRBJ2-7; D: TRBD1; DNA: TGTGCCAGCTCAGGGGACAGGGGGCGTTTTTACGAGCAGTACTTC; CDR3: CASSGDRGRFYEQYF
size: few; V: TRBV7-9; J: TRBJ1-4; D: -; DNA: TGTGCCAGCAGCTCCCCCGGGGTGGGTAGCAATGAAAAACTGTTTTTT; CDR3: CASSSPGVGSNEKLFF
size: few; V: TRBV7-3; J: TRBJ2-1; D: TRBD2; DNA: TGTGCCAGCAGCCCCTACGGACTAGCGACTGACAATGAGCAGTTCTTC; CDR3: CASSPYGLATDNEQFF
size: many; V: TRBV19; J: TRBJ2-2; D: TRBD2; DNA: TGTGCCAGTAGTCCCCAAGCGGGACTCAACACCGGGGAGCTGTTTTTT; CDR3: CASSPQAGLNTGELFF
size: -; V: TRBV20-1; J: TRBJ2-1; D: TRBD2; DNA: TGCAGTGCTGAAAGGACTAGCGGGATTTACAATGAGCAGTTCTTC; CDR3: CSAERTSGIYNEQFF
size: many; V: TRBV12-3/TRBV12-4; J: TRBJ2-6; D: TRBD2; DNA: TGTGCCAGCGGAACTAGCGGGAAACCTGGGGCCAACGTCCTGACTTTC; CDR3: CASGTSGKPGANVLTF
size: few; V: TRBV3-1; J: TRBJ2-2; D: -; DNA: TGTGCCAGCAGCCGCCCCGGGGTGGAGCTGTTTTTT; CDR3: CASSRPGVELFF
size: many; V: TRBV5-1; J: TRBJ2-1; D: TRBD1; DNA: TGCGCCAGCAGCTACGGACAGGGGATGCAGTTCTTC; CDR3: CASSYGQGMQFF
size: few; V: TRBV27; J: TRBJ2-2; D: -; DNA: TGTGCCAGCAGCCTCAACGTCTTGGCTGGCGGGGAGCTGTTTTTT; CDR3: CASSLNVLAGGELFF
size: few; V: TRBV20-1; J: TRBJ2-1; D: -; DNA: TGCAGTGCTCCCGCATCCTACAATGAGCAGTTCTTC; CDR3: CSAPASYNEQFF
size: few; V: TRBV10-3; J: TRBJ2-7; D: TRBD1; DNA: TGTGCCATCAGTGAGCCCACAGGGGCCAACTACGAGCAGTACTTC; CDR3: CAISEPTGANYEQYF
size: many; V: TRBV7-8; J: TRBJ2-1; D: TRBD2; DNA: TGTGCCAGCAGCAAGGGCCCCCGGACTAGCGGGAGTGACTACAATGAGCAGTTCTTC; CDR3: CASSKGPRTSGSDYNEQFF
size: few; V: TRBV28; J: TRBJ1-1; D: -; DNA: TGTGCCAGCAGTTGGGACCTCTCCCGACGGACTGAAGCTTTCTTT; CDR3: CASSWDLSRRTEAFF